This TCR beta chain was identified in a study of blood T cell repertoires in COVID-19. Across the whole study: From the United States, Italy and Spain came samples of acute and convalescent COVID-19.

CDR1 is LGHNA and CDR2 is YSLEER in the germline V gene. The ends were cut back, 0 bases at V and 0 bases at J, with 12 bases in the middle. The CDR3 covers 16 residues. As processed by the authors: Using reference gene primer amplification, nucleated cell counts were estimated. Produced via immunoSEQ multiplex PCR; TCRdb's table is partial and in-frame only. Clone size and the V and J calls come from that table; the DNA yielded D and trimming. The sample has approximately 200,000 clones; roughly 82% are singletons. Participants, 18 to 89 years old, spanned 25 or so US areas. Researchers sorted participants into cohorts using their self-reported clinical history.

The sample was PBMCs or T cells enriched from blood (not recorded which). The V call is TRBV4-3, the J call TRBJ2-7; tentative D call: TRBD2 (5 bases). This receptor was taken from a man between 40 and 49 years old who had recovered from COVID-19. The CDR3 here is CASSQDLTRNSYEQYF. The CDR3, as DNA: TGCGCCAGCAGCCAAGATCTTACTAGAAACTCCTACGAGCAGTACTTC.